Listed below are T cell receptor beta chains from one sample, sequenced in a study of prognosis after radiotherapy for stage I lung cancer. From the multiplex PCR reads, TCRdb called clonotypes with MiXCR, one entry per CDR3 protein. The table records some 34,000 distinct CDR3 sequences, less than 40% of them present only once. The sequences come from PBMCs, collected before or after stereotactic body radiation therapy (not recorded which). All receptors derive from a donor aged 50 or older with non-small cell lung cancer. CDR3s include the opening cysteine and the closing phenylalanine or tryptophan. Fields, in order: V gene, clone size, J gene, D gene, CDR3 DNA, CDR3 protein. A D gene is named only where the DNA matches it firmly. Not all rows give a size; the values are once, few, many and, for expanded clones, a class.

V gene: TRBV6-5; clone size: medium-sized; J gene: TRBJ2-3; D gene: TRBD2; CDR3 DNA: TGTGCCAGCAGTTTAAGCGGGAGGGAAAGCGATACGCAGTATTTT; CDR3 protein: CASSLSGRESDTQYF
V gene: TRBV11-1; clone size: many; J gene: TRBJ1-1; D gene: -; CDR3 DNA: TGTGCCAGCAGCTTAGTTCGGGCTCCGAACACTGAAGCTTTCTTT; CDR3 protein: CASSLVRAPNTEAFF
V gene: TRBV3-1; clone size: -; J gene: TRBJ1-3; D gene: -; CDR3 DNA: TGTGCCAGCAGCCAAAGTGATAAGAACACCATATATTTT; CDR3 protein: CASSQSDKNTIYF
V gene: TRBV24-1; clone size: many; J gene: TRBJ2-3; D gene: TRBD2; CDR3 DNA: TGTGCCACCAGTGCTACCTGGCTAGCGGGGGTCTCAGATACGCAGTATTTT; CDR3 protein: CATSATWLAGVSDTQYF
V gene: TRBV30; clone size: many; J gene: TRBJ2-5; D gene: -; CDR3 DNA: TGTGCCTGGAGTAAAGCCGGGAAACTACAAGAGACCCAGTACTTC; CDR3 protein: CAWSKAGKLQETQYF
V gene: TRBV19; clone size: many; J gene: TRBJ1-1; D gene: TRBD1; CDR3 DNA: TGTGCCAGTGCAGGGGGGAACACTGAAGCTTTCTTT; CDR3 protein: CASAGGNTEAFF
V gene: TRBV7-3; clone size: few; J gene: TRBJ2-5; D gene: -; CDR3 DNA: TGTGCCAGCAGCTTAAGCTGGACAGTGGCGACCCAGTACTTC; CDR3 protein: CASSLSWTVATQYF
V gene: TRBV27; clone size: -; J gene: TRBJ2-5; D gene: -; CDR3 DNA: TGTGCCAGCATTTCCACCGCGGGACAGTCGAGGGATACCCAGTACTTC; CDR3 protein: CASISTAGQSRDTQYF
V gene: TRBV5-1; clone size: few; J gene: TRBJ2-1; D gene: -; CDR3 DNA: TGCGCCAGCAGCCCCCGGGGCTACAATGAGCAGTTCTTC; CDR3 protein: CASSPRGYNEQFF
V gene: TRBV20-1; clone size: many; J gene: TRBJ2-7; D gene: TRBD2; CDR3 DNA: TGCAGTGCTAGAGGGATTGCCACCAACCGGACTAGCGGGGGGCTGAGCTCCTACGAGCAGTACTTC; CDR3 protein: CSARGIATNRTSGGLSSYEQYF
V gene: TRBV5-6; clone size: -; J gene: TRBJ2-5; D gene: TRBD2; CDR3 DNA: TGTGCCAGCAGCTTTCGCCTGCGGGGGGGGGACCAAGAGACCCAGTACTTC; CDR3 protein: CASSFRLRGGDQETQYF
V gene: TRBV18; clone size: many; J gene: TRBJ1-4; D gene: TRBD1; CDR3 DNA: TGTGCCAGCTCACTCTCCGGACAGGTCCCGGGAGTAGAAAAACTGTTTTTT; CDR3 protein: CASSLSGQVPGVEKLFF
V gene: TRBV5-1; clone size: many; J gene: TRBJ1-1; D gene: -; CDR3 DNA: TGCGCCAGCAGCCCTCGGGGTCTGAACACTGAAGCTTTCTTT; CDR3 protein: CASSPRGLNTEAFF
V gene: TRBV18; clone size: many; J gene: TRBJ2-3; D gene: TRBD2; CDR3 DNA: TGTGCCAGCTCACCGTCGGGACTAGCGGGAGTGACAGATACGCAGTATTTT; CDR3 protein: CASSPSGLAGVTDTQYF
V gene: TRBV19; clone size: many; J gene: TRBJ2-2; D gene: TRBD1; CDR3 DNA: TGTGCCAGTAGGATACAGGGGACCGGGGAGCTGTTTTTT; CDR3 protein: CASRIQGTGELFF
V gene: TRBV5-1; clone size: once; J gene: TRBJ2-3; D gene: -; CDR3 DNA: TGCGCCAGCAGCTTGTTGGTTACAGATACGCAGTATTTT; CDR3 protein: CASSLLVTDTQYF
V gene: TRBV7-9; clone size: many; J gene: TRBJ1-2; D gene: -; CDR3 DNA: TGTGCCAGCAGCTTAACCTCCACTGAAAGCTACACCTTC; CDR3 protein: CASSLTSTESYTF
V gene: TRBV3-1; clone size: many; J gene: TRBJ2-1; D gene: -; CDR3 DNA: TGTGCCAGCAGCCAGGCCTACCAGTCCTACAATGAGCAGTTCTTC; CDR3 protein: CASSQAYQSYNEQFF
V gene: TRBV24-1; clone size: -; J gene: TRBJ2-1; D gene: -; CDR3 DNA: TGTGCCACCAGTGATTGGACCGGGACATTATTCAATGAGCAGTTCTTC; CDR3 protein: CATSDWTGTLFNEQFF
V gene: TRBV20-1; clone size: many; J gene: TRBJ2-3; D gene: -; CDR3 DNA: TGCAGTGCTACGTACACAGATACGCAGTATTTT; CDR3 protein: CSATYTDTQYF
V gene: TRBV10-2; clone size: many; J gene: TRBJ2-5; D gene: TRBD2; CDR3 DNA: TGCGCCAGCAGTGAGTCCGGGGGGGGGCAAGAGACCCAGTACTTC; CDR3 protein: CASSESGGGQETQYF
V gene: TRBV28; clone size: many; J gene: TRBJ1-5; D gene: TRBD1; CDR3 DNA: TGTGCCAGCAGTAAAAATACAGGGGGCAATCAGCCCCAGCATTTT; CDR3 protein: CASSKNTGGNQPQHF
V gene: TRBV7-6; clone size: many; J gene: TRBJ2-7; D gene: TRBD2; CDR3 DNA: TGTGCCAGCAGCTTAGTTCTAGCGGGAGCGATCTCCTACGAGCAGTACTTC; CDR3 protein: CASSLVLAGAISYEQYF
V gene: TRBV19; clone size: many; J gene: TRBJ1-6; D gene: -; CDR3 DNA: TGTGCCAGTAAAGTGCCAGGGAGCTCCTATAATTCACCCCTCCACTTT; CDR3 protein: CASKVPGSSYNSPLHF
V gene: TRBV7-9; clone size: many; J gene: TRBJ1-1; D gene: TRBD1; CDR3 DNA: TGTGCCAGCAGCCCAAAGACAGGGGAGAACACTGAAGCTTTCTTT; CDR3 protein: CASSPKTGENTEAFF
V gene: TRBV20-1; clone size: -; J gene: TRBJ2-7; D gene: TRBD1; CDR3 DNA: TGCAGTGCTAGAGGCGACAGGGACTACGAGCAGTACTTC; CDR3 protein: CSARGDRDYEQYF
V gene: TRBV7-8; clone size: many; J gene: TRBJ2-1; D gene: TRBD2; CDR3 DNA: TGTGCCAGCAGCCGCCAACTTCGACTAGCGGGGGCCCCCTACAATGAGCAGTTCTTC; CDR3 protein: CASSRQLRLAGAPYNEQFF
V gene: TRBV7-9; clone size: many; J gene: TRBJ1-1; D gene: -; CDR3 DNA: TGTGCCAGCAGCGCCCTTGATGAAGCTTTCTTT; CDR3 protein: CASSALDEAFF
V gene: TRBV6-2/TRBV6-3; clone size: -; J gene: TRBJ1-2; D gene: TRBD1; CDR3 DNA: TGTGCCAGCAGTGACGCGACGAACAGGGGGCTCTATGGCTACACCTTC; CDR3 protein: CASSDATNRGLYGYTF
V gene: TRBV24-1; clone size: -; J gene: TRBJ2-1; D gene: -; CDR3 DNA: TGTGCCACCAGTGATAGATATGTCATGCCCGGGACTGGCAATGAGCAGTTCTTC; CDR3 protein: CATSDRYVMPGTGNEQFF
V gene: TRBV20-1; clone size: medium-sized; J gene: TRBJ1-2; D gene: -; CDR3 DNA: TGCAGTGCGCCGGACATACTTAACTATGGCTACACCTTC; CDR3 protein: CSAPDILNYGYTF
V gene: TRBV20-1; clone size: -; J gene: TRBJ1-2; D gene: -; CDR3 DNA: TGCAGTGCTTATGCACAAACAGGGATAAACTATGGCTACACCTTC; CDR3 protein: CSAYAQTGINYGYTF
V gene: TRBV5-1; clone size: -; J gene: TRBJ2-2; D gene: -; CDR3 DNA: TGCGCCAGCAGCCCTGGAAGGACCACGGAGCCCGGGGAGCTGTTTTTT; CDR3 protein: CASSPGRTTEPGELFF
V gene: TRBV7-9; clone size: many; J gene: TRBJ1-1; D gene: -; CDR3 DNA: TGTGCCAGCAGCTTACAGGGGAACACTGAAGCTTTCTTT; CDR3 protein: CASSLQGNTEAFF
V gene: TRBV3-1; clone size: -; J gene: TRBJ2-7; D gene: TRBD1; CDR3 DNA: TGTGCCAGCAGCCCCGCAGAGACAGGGGGTTACGAGCAGTACTTC; CDR3 protein: CASSPAETGGYEQYF
V gene: TRBV6-5; clone size: -; J gene: TRBJ2-2; D gene: -; CDR3 DNA: TGTGCCAGCCTACAGCTTCCGAACACCGCGGAGCTGTTTTTT; CDR3 protein: CASLQLPNTAELFF
V gene: TRBV6-1; clone size: -; J gene: TRBJ1-5; D gene: TRBD1; CDR3 DNA: TGTGTCAGCAGTGAACCTGGACAGGGGAGTAAGCCCCAGCATTTT; CDR3 protein: CVSSEPGQGSKPQHF
V gene: TRBV3-1; clone size: many; J gene: TRBJ2-7; D gene: TRBD2; CDR3 DNA: TGTGCCAGCAGCCCACATAGCGGGAGGGCGCGGGAGCAGTACTTC; CDR3 protein: CASSPHSGRAREQYF
V gene: TRBV6-4; clone size: -; J gene: TRBJ2-1; D gene: TRBD1; CDR3 DNA: TGTGCCAGCAGTCCAGGGACAGGAGGAAATGAGAAGTTCTTC; CDR3 protein: CASSPGTGGNEKFF
V gene: TRBV25-1; clone size: -; J gene: TRBJ1-2; D gene: TRBD1; CDR3 DNA: TGTGCCAGCAGTGCCGGGACAGCATTTTACTATGGCTACACCTTC; CDR3 protein: CASSAGTAFYYGYTF
V gene: TRBV2; clone size: many; J gene: TRBJ2-1; D gene: -; CDR3 DNA: TGTGCCAGCAGGGCGGCTTCTGCCTACAATGAGCAGTTCTTC; CDR3 protein: CASRAASAYNEQFF
V gene: TRBV20-1; clone size: -; J gene: TRBJ1-1; D gene: TRBD1; CDR3 DNA: TGCAGTGCTAGTCTGGTACAGGGGTTCACTGAAGCTTTCTTT; CDR3 protein: CSASLVQGFTEAFF
V gene: TRBV7-9; clone size: once; J gene: TRBJ2-3; D gene: -; CDR3 DNA: TGTGCCAGCATCCAGTCCGGTGTCCCCTTCACAGATACGCAGTATTTT; CDR3 protein: CASIQSGVPFTDTQYF
V gene: TRBV12-5; clone size: many; J gene: TRBJ2-2; D gene: -; CDR3 DNA: TGTGCTAGTGGTCCCCTGGGGAGGAACACCGGGGAGCTGTTTTTT; CDR3 protein: CASGPLGRNTGELFF
V gene: TRBV5-1; clone size: many; J gene: TRBJ1-1; D gene: -; CDR3 DNA: TGCGCCAGCAGGGCCGTAAATCTGAACACTGAAGCTTTCTTT; CDR3 protein: CASRAVNLNTEAFF
V gene: TRBV4-1; clone size: many; J gene: TRBJ2-1; D gene: TRBD2; CDR3 DNA: TGCGCCAGCAGCCAAGGGGGCGGGGGGGTTTACAATGAGCAGTTCTTC; CDR3 protein: CASSQGGGGVYNEQFF
V gene: TRBV3-1; clone size: many; J gene: TRBJ2-5; D gene: TRBD2; CDR3 DNA: TGTGCCAGCAGCCTGGGATCGACAAGCGGGGCGGAGACCCAGTACTTC; CDR3 protein: CASSLGSTSGAETQYF
V gene: TRBV10-3; clone size: -; J gene: TRBJ1-2; D gene: -; CDR3 DNA: TGTGCCATCAGTGAAACGTGGGATTATGGCTACACCTTC; CDR3 protein: CAISETWDYGYTF
V gene: TRBV7-3; clone size: many; J gene: TRBJ1-1; D gene: -; CDR3 DNA: TGTGCCAGCAGCGTACAGGGGAACACTGAAGCTTTCTTT; CDR3 protein: CASSVQGNTEAFF
V gene: TRBV2; clone size: many; J gene: TRBJ2-3; D gene: -; CDR3 DNA: TGTGCCAGCAGTGAAGCGCTTGGGGACGGGTCTTCGGCGCAGTATTTT; CDR3 protein: CASSEALGDGSSAQYF
V gene: TRBV6-2/TRBV6-3; clone size: -; J gene: TRBJ2-1; D gene: TRBD1; CDR3 DNA: TGTGCCAGCAGTTACCGGCTTCAATTAGACAGGGATCCCTACAATGAGCAGTTCTTC; CDR3 protein: CASSYRLQLDRDPYNEQFF
V gene: TRBV20-1; clone size: many; J gene: TRBJ2-3; D gene: TRBD2; CDR3 DNA: TGCAGTGCTGGTAGGACTAGCGGGGAGATTAGCACAGATACGCAGTATTTT; CDR3 protein: CSAGRTSGEISTDTQYF
V gene: TRBV11-3; clone size: many; J gene: TRBJ2-2; D gene: -; CDR3 DNA: TGTGCCAGCAGCTCGGGGAACCCCGGGGAGCTGTTTTTT; CDR3 protein: CASSSGNPGELFF
V gene: TRBV9; clone size: many; J gene: TRBJ2-5; D gene: -; CDR3 DNA: TGTGCCAGCAGCGTAGTTGGTGTCAAGCAAGAGACCCAGTACTTC; CDR3 protein: CASSVVGVKQETQYF
V gene: TRBV5-1; clone size: many; J gene: TRBJ1-2; D gene: -; CDR3 DNA: TGCGCCAGCAGCTTGGATGGACAGCAAACTTATGGCTACACCTTC; CDR3 protein: CASSLDGQQTYGYTF
V gene: TRBV11-2; clone size: -; J gene: TRBJ2-7; D gene: -; CDR3 DNA: TGTGCCAGCATCCTTAATGCAGGTATCTCCTACGAGCAGTGCTTC; CDR3 protein: CASILNAGISYEQCF
V gene: TRBV19; clone size: many; J gene: TRBJ1-1; D gene: -; CDR3 DNA: TGTGCCAGTAGTGCCCGACGAGACTACACTGAAGCTTTCTTT; CDR3 protein: CASSARRDYTEAFF